Presented here are 13 T cell receptor beta chains from one specimen sequenced in a study of T cell repertoires in cytomegalovirus infection. One entry per CDR3 protein, called by TCRdb with MiXCR from the reads. Of under 250,000 distinct CDR3 sequences detected, around 6.2% appear once; the ten largest clones hold less than 7.5%. Sequenced sample: PBMCs. These receptors were collected from a human donor in good health (CMV status not recorded). Some clones in this sample may be carry-over from other donors' samples.

Ten or more counts support this clonotype. The rearrangement uses TRBV11-3 and TRBJ2-2, with D perhaps assigned TRBD1 or TRBD2 (6 bases each). The germline V and J ends were trimmed by 5 bases and 6 bases, with 22 bases remaining between them. Germline values: CDR1 SGHNT, CDR2 YENEEA. The CDR3 consists of 17 residues. CDR3: CASSPSVGGRISGELFF. For the CDR3, the DNA is TGTGCCAGCAGCCCTTCGGTCGGGGGCCGTATATCCGGGGAGCTGTTTTTT.

Ten or more counts support this clonotype. The gene calls are TRBV6-2 or TRBV6-3 and TRBJ2-3, with 9 bases that match TRBD2. This CDR3 has 15 residues. The germline V gene has CDR1 MNHEY and CDR2 SVGEGT. The J segment lost 0 bases and the V segment lost 7 bases, leaving 5 bases of the junction unmatched. Here the CDR3 DNA reads TGTGCCAGCACCAGCGGGGGGACCAGCACAGATACGCAGTATTTT. This gives the protein CASTSGGTSTDTQYF.

The chain carries TRBV20-1 and TRBJ2-1; the D is unclear. Trimming stripped 1 base from V and 8 bases from J, with 12 bases between. In germline, CDR1 is DFQATT, CDR2 SNEGSKA (reference sequence). This CDR3 comprises 13 residues. CDR3: CSARGRSSHEQFF. The CDR3 bases are TGCAGTGCTAGAGGAAGGTCATCCCATGAGCAGTTCTTC.

This chain's CDR3 is CASSPDSLGGRLFF. CDR3 nucleotides: TGTGCCAGCAGCCCGGACAGCTTGGGGGGCCGTCTGTTTTTT. The chain joins TRBV7-6 to TRBJ1-4, with D perhaps matching TRBD1 (6 bases). Germline V CDR1 and CDR2: SGHVS, FNYEAQ. Deletions cut 5 bases from V and 14 bases from J, with 21 bases between. The CDR3 is 14 residues long.

This clonotype has a count of ten or more. CDR3 DNA: TGTGCCAGCAGTGGTCGCCAGGGTGGGGACATTCAGTACTTC. This sequence encodes CASSGRQGGDIQYF. The chain is built from TRBV2 and TRBJ2-4, with D perhaps TRBD1 (5 bases). Germline loops: CDR1 SNHLY, CDR2 FYNNEI. V lost 4 bases and J lost 8, with 15 bases in between. This CDR3 is built from 14 residues.

This clonotype was counted at least ten times. The DNA of the CDR3 is TGTGCCAGCAGTTCCATGGGGGGCCCCTACGAGCAGTACTTC. Protein: CASSSMGGPYEQYF. The J gene is TRBJ2-7, the V gene TRBV12-3 or TRBV12-4, with D perhaps given as TRBD1 or TRBD2 (6 bases each). V was trimmed by 4 bases and J by 2 bases, leaving 12 bases between them. The CDR3 spans 14 residues.

About this clonotype itself: It is unclear where the CDR3 begins or ends on the DNA, so no DNA is shown, and the CDR3 is as TCRdb lists it. The rearrangement joins TRBV20-1 to TRBJ2-5; the table gives TRBD2 as D, unverified against the DNA. The CDR3 spans 18 amino acids, including both terminal residues. CDR1 and CDR2 (germline): DFQATT, SNEGSKA (reference sequence). CDR3 loop: CSANDPSAPAGGLETQYF.

In this sample, this clonotype turned up a few times. This chain joins TRBV4-1 and TRBJ2-7, with 12 bases lining up with TRBD2. Unmatched junction bases numbered 17, after V lost 0 bases and J lost 2 bases. The CDR3 is 21 residues long. Looked up from germline, CDR1 is MGHRA and CDR2 is YSYEKL. Here the CDR3 DNA reads TGCGCCAGCAGCCAAGATGCCATTCCTCTAGCGGGGGGGAGGTGGACCTACGAGCAGTACTTC. Encoded protein: CASSQDAIPLAGGRWTYEQYF.

This clonotype was detected many times. J is TRBJ2-7 and V is TRBV6-6; no clear D. V was trimmed by 0 bases and J by 3 bases, leaving 9 bases between them. CDR3 length: 14 residues. Per germline, CDR1 MNHNY and CDR2 SVGAGI (reference sequence). CDR3 amino acids: CASSYSSGLYEQYF. The CDR3 coding sequence is TGTGCCAGCAGTTACTCGTCTGGTCTCTACGAGCAGTACTTC.

The chain combines TRBV6-5 with TRBJ2-5; TRBD1 matches 8 bases. CDR1 and CDR2 from the germline V gene are MNHEY and SVGAGI. Trimming at V came to 4 bases and at J to 5 bases, leaving 6 bases not matched to a gene. The CDR3 consists of 14 residues. The chain's CDR3 is CASSSAGGRETQYF. Written as DNA, the CDR3 is TGTGCCAGCAGTTCTGCAGGGGGCAGGGAGACCCAGTACTTC.

Many counts were recorded for this clonotype. The chain uses TRBV7-2 and TRBJ2-1; D is uncertain. The CDR3 runs 13 residues. Trimming stripped 2 bases from V and 6 bases from J, with 8 bases between. From germline, CDR1 is SGHTA and CDR2 FQGNSA. The CDR3 DNA sequence: TGTGCCAGCAGCTTAATGGCTGTCAATGAGCAGTTCTTC. Its protein is CASSLMAVNEQFF.

This clonotype was seen ten or more times. V usage is TRBV7-2 and J usage is TRBJ2-3, with 8 bases that match TRBD2. After removal of 5 bases from V and 4 bases from J, the junction contained 11 bases not matched to a gene. The CDR3 loop spans 16 amino acids. CDR1 and CDR2 (germline): SGHTA, FQGNSA. CDR3 in amino acids: CASSLNGAGAPDTQYF. Written as DNA, the CDR3 is TGTGCCAGCAGCCTGAATGGAGCGGGGGCGCCAGATACGCAGTATTTT.

The DNA for the CDR3 is TGCGCCAGCGGCGCAGGACAGGGAAATACCAAAAACATTCAGTACTTC. Translating it yields CASGAGQGNTKNIQYF. The chain recombines TRBV5-1 with TRBJ2-4; 8 nucleotides match TRBD1. The CDR3 spans 16 residues. V lost 7 bases to trimming and J lost 2 bases; unmatched junction nucleotides: 11. Germline values: CDR1 SGHRS, CDR2 YFSETQ.